This TCR beta chain was retrieved from a study of CD8+CD57+ T cells in acquired aplastic anemia. Study-level findings and limits: A set of approximately 29 CD8+ CDR3 sequences was shared between patients and controls, and these sequences appeared highly expressed in patients.

Germline CDR1 reads MGHRA; CDR2 reads YSYEKL. V dropped 8 bases and J dropped 0 bases, with 25 bases sitting between them. The CDR3 is made up of 19 amino acids. Worth noting for this clonotype: Its antigen is still unknown.

Genomic DNA was employed as the template in profiling TCR beta VDJ and CDR3. TCRdb itself ran the reads through MiXCR, one entry per CDR3 protein. Of 200,000 to 250,000 distinct CDR3 sequences listed, around 60% are singletons. This sequence was found in a human donor in good health. V gene TRBV4-1 combines with J gene TRBJ2-2, with D perhaps TRBD1 (6 bases). The sample was sorted CD4+, CD8+, or CD8+CD57+ T cells (not recorded which) from PBMCs. The CDR3 DNA reads TGCGCCAGCGGAAGCCCCGGGACATTAGAAAATACGAACACCGGGGAGCTGTTTTTT. This translates into CASGSPGTLENTNTGELFF.